The T cell receptor beta chain described here comes from a study of T cell responses to AZD1222 COVID-19 vaccine. Study outcomes and limitations: Mostly white British, mostly female donors; authors suggested clonal diversity may be underestimated. The repertoires were collected only after the peak T cell response. Just 5 to 7 AZD1222 recipients were seropositive at baseline.

The CDR3 length is 14 residues. Trimming cost V 5 bases and J 3 bases, with 14 bases left between them. From germline, CDR1 is SGHVS and CDR2 FQNEAQ. Remarks on this clone: Its matching antigen is unknown.

Generated by immunoSEQ multiplex PCR, the TCRdb table keeps only in-frame clones and is missing some. This sample carries approximately 150,000 clones, approximately 90% of them seen once, and the ten largest clones take 1.1%. Here the sequenced sample was peripheral blood, taken 28 days after the second AZD1222 dose. The genes are TRBV7-8 and TRBJ2-7; D could derive from TRBD1 or TRBD2 (5 bases each). This clonotype was sampled from an adult who received the AZD1222 COVID-19 vaccine. DNA for the CDR3: TGTGCCAGCAGCCTTCGGGACGGATTCTACGAGCAGTACTTC. Encoded protein: CASSLRDGFYEQYF.